What follows is one T cell receptor (beta chain) and its context. The antigen remains unidentified. The PCR ran on 60 Vbeta and 13 Jbeta primers. Produced via immunoSEQ multiplex PCR; TCRdb's table is partial and in-frame only. This sample yields more than 150,000 clones, of which around 80% are seen a single time; around 1.5% belongs to the top ten. The sample originates from a study of cytomegalovirus exposure and HLA in healthy donors. Study outcomes and limitations: A later look showed TCR association rates differing by HLA locus, highest for DRB1 and lowest for HLA-C. Several of the most significant clusters appeared, in a later analysis, to be linked to common viral pathogens. Among CMV-associated TCR beta chains, most appeared HLA-restricted in a later analysis. An analysis done earlier found most TCR beta V segments productive about 87% or about 30% of the time.

The TCR originated in a man aged 35 to 55 in good health and CMV-seronegative. Sequencing used PBMCs.

In DNA, the CDR3 is TGCAGCCTCCCTCCAAGCGGAACCACAGATACGCAGTATTTT. This translates into CSLPPSGTTDTQYF. The rearrangement links TRBV29-1 to TRBJ2-3, with D possibly being TRBD2 (5 bases). This CDR3 has 14 residues. The V end lost 8 bases, the J end lost 2 bases, and 17 bases lay between the germline ends. From germline, CDR1 is SQVTM and CDR2 ANQGSEA.